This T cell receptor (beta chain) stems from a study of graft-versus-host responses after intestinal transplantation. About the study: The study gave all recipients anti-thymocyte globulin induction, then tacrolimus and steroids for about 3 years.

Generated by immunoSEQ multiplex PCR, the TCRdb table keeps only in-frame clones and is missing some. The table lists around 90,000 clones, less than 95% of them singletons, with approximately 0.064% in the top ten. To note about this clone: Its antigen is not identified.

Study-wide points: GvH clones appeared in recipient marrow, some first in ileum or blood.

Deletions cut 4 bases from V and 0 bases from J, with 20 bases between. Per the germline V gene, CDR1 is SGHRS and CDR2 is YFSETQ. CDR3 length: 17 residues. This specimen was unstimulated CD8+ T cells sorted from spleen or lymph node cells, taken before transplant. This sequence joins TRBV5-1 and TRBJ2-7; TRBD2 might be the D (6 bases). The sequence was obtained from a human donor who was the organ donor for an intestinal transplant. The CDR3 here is CASSVEGSATFSYEQYF. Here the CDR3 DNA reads TGCGCCAGCAGCGTGGAGGGGTCGGCCACCTTCTCCTACGAGCAGTACTTC.